These T cell receptor beta chains were read from a single sample in a study of blood T cell repertoires in COVID-19. Assay: immunoSEQ multiplex PCR; the TCRdb copy retains only in-frame clones and omits some. The sample has some 85,000 clones; 78% are singletons. Sequencing was carried out using peripheral blood. Receptors originate from a man between 65 and 85 years old with COVID-19, enrolled during active disease. Both conserved end residues are part of each CDR3. A D gene is named only where the DNA matches it firmly. Part of the rows lack a size; the others show once, few, many or a class for expanded clones.

D gene	V gene	clone size	J gene	CDR3 protein	CDR3 DNA
.	TRBV27	.	TRBJ2-5	CASSPRGERQETQYF	TGTGCCAGCAGTCCCCGAGGAGAGAGACAAGAGACCCAGTACTTC
.	TRBV6-6	.	TRBJ1-1	CASSYPTVAGRTEAFF	TGTGCCAGCAGTTACCCGACCGTGGCAGGGCGAACTGAAGCTTTCTTT
TRBD1	TRBV2	.	TRBJ1-2	CASSELGQPTHGYTF	TGTGCCAGCAGTGAATTGGGACAGCCGACGCATGGCTACACCTTC
.	TRBV7-2	.	TRBJ2-2	CASSPRFANTGELFF	TGTGCCAGCAGCCCCCGGTTCGCGAACACCGGGGAGCTGTTTTTT
TRBD2	TRBV2	.	TRBJ2-3	CASFGYGSGRSDTQYF	TGTGCCAGCTTTGGTTACGGTAGCGGGAGGTCAGATACGCAGTATTTT
TRBD1	TRBV28	once	TRBJ2-1	CASSPSHRGGQFF	TGTGCCAGCAGTCCCTCCCACAGGGGTGGGCAGTTCTTC
.	TRBV5-6	.	TRBJ1-1	CASSPGVGKILWDTEAFF	TGTGCCAGCAGCCCGGGGGTAGGAAAAATCCTTTGGGACACTGAAGCTTTCTTT
.	TRBV21-1	.	TRBJ1-1	CASSPRSRAAFF	TGTGCCAGCAGCCCACGTTCGAGGGCAGCTTTCTTT
.	TRBV5-4	.	TRBJ2-4	CASSLAGGVGNKNIQYF	TGTGCCAGCAGCTTGGCCGGCGGGGTGGGGAATAAAAACATTCAGTACTTC
TRBD2	TRBV24-1	.	TRBJ2-3	CATSDAWTSGSLSKRDTQYF	TGTGCCACCAGTGATGCCTGGACTAGCGGGAGCCTCTCCAAAAGAGATACGCAGTATTTT
TRBD1	TRBV6-5	.	TRBJ1-2	CASSQSGGAGGYTF	TGTGCCAGCAGTCAGTCAGGGGGCGCGGGTGGCTACACCTTC
TRBD1	TRBV5-1	few	TRBJ2-7	CASSPDRGRQDSEQYF	TGCGCCAGCAGCCCGGACAGGGGGCGCCAGGATTCCGAGCAGTACTTC
TRBD2	TRBV6-5	.	TRBJ2-1	CASHGGSSYNEQFF	TGTGCCAGCCACGGGGGGAGCTCCTACAATGAGCAGTTCTTC
TRBD1	TRBV6-7	.	TRBJ1-1	CASRHLQGAEAFF	TGTGCCAGCAGGCACCTACAGGGGGCTGAAGCTTTCTTT
.	TRBV5-8	.	TRBJ1-1	CASSPGELMNTEAFF	TGTGCCAGCAGCCCGGGGGAGCTTATGAACACTGAAGCTTTCTTT
TRBD2	TRBV11-2	.	TRBJ2-3	CASSLEGLALVTDTQYF	TGTGCCAGCAGCTTAGAGGGACTAGCTCTTGTTACAGATACGCAGTATTTT
TRBD1	TRBV6-5	.	TRBJ1-2	CASRSDRGEGYTF	TGTGCCAGCAGATCTGACAGGGGGGAAGGCTACACCTTC
.	TRBV4-3	.	TRBJ1-4	CASRVSGQSNEKLFF	TGCGCCAGCAGGGTGTCTGGACAGTCTAATGAAAAACTGTTTTTT
.	TRBV6-5	.	TRBJ1-3	CASRASGYSGNTIYF	TGTGCCAGCAGGGCCTCAGGGTACTCTGGAAACACCATATATTTT
.	TRBV7-2	.	TRBJ2-7	CASSLVSQARSYEQYF	TGTGCCAGCAGCTTAGTATCACAGGCTCGCTCCTACGAGCAGTACTTC
.	TRBV11-3	.	TRBJ2-2	CASSATWGQGSTGELFF	TGTGCCAGCAGCGCAACCTGGGGGCAGGGGAGCACCGGGGAGCTGTTTTTT
TRBD2	TRBV10-3	.	TRBJ2-1	CAINNAGTSGRGEQFF	TGTGCCATCAACAATGCCGGGACTAGCGGGAGAGGTGAGCAGTTCTTC
.	TRBV29-1	.	TRBJ1-2	CSVELNYGYTF	TGCAGCGTTGAACTCAACTATGGCTACACCTTC
.	TRBV6-2/TRBV6-3	.	TRBJ1-5	CASSYGQGSQPQHF	TGTGCCAGCAGTTACGGGCAGGGAAGTCAGCCCCAGCATTTT
TRBD1	TRBV9	.	TRBJ1-1	CASSPGTGDTEAFF	TGTGCCAGCAGCCCCGGGACAGGGGACACTGAAGCTTTCTTT
TRBD1	TRBV18	.	TRBJ2-7	CASSLTGTGVYEQYF	TGTGCCAGCTCACTAACCGGGACAGGGGTCTACGAGCAGTACTTC
.	TRBV19	.	TRBJ1-5	CASSMIVGGSNQPQHF	TGTGCCAGTAGTATGATTGTGGGCGGGAGCAATCAGCCCCAGCATTTT
.	TRBV11-1	.	TRBJ2-5	CASSLVTGQETQYF	TGTGCCAGCAGCTTGGTCACAGGCCAAGAGACCCAGTACTTC
TRBD1	TRBV11-3	.	TRBJ1-6	CASSLDQTGSSYNSPLHF	TGTGCCAGCAGCTTAGATCAGACAGGGAGCTCCTATAATTCACCCCTCCACTTT
.	TRBV2	.	TRBJ2-1	CASKRGPSAYNEQFF	TGTGCCAGCAAAAGGGGGCCTAGCGCCTACAATGAGCAGTTCTTC
TRBD2	TRBV7-8	.	TRBJ2-1	CASSPRPLAAYNEQFF	TGTGCCAGCAGCCCGCGCCCACTAGCGGCCTACAATGAGCAGTTCTTC
TRBD2	TRBV12-5	.	TRBJ2-5	CASGLGLAVQETQYF	TGTGCTAGTGGTTTGGGGCTAGCGGTCCAAGAGACCCAGTACTTC
.	TRBV19	.	TRBJ2-5	CASSIPGVQETQYF	TGTGCCAGTAGTATTCCGGGGGTCCAAGAGACCCAGTACTTC
.	TRBV5-8	.	TRBJ1-5	CASSLDMVKPQHF	TGTGCCAGCAGCTTGGACATGGTCAAGCCCCAGCATTTT
.	TRBV21-1	.	TRBJ1-4	CASSTLDSPRQTLFF	TGTGCCAGCAGCACCCTGGACAGTCCTCGACAAACACTGTTTTTT
TRBD2	TRBV24-1	.	TRBJ2-5	CATGGAGVETQYF	TGTGCCACCGGAGGAGCGGGAGTAGAGACCCAGTACTTC
.	TRBV27	few	TRBJ2-6	CASSFFYAGANVLTF	TGTGCCAGCAGTTTCTTTTATGCTGGGGCCAACGTCCTGACTTTC
.	TRBV19	.	TRBJ1-5	CASSSGDFTNQPQHF	TGTGCCAGCAGTAGTGGGGACTTTACAAATCAGCCCCAGCATTTT
TRBD2	TRBV4-2	.	TRBJ2-3	CASSQERPTSGRTDTQYF	TGTGCCAGCAGCCAAGAAAGGCCGACTAGCGGACGCACAGATACGCAGTATTTT
TRBD2	TRBV18	.	TRBJ2-5	CASSPPAGEGETQYF	TGTGCCAGCTCACCACCGGCGGGAGAGGGAGAGACCCAGTACTTC